This paragraph reports one T cell receptor (beta chain). Sequence at one end of the junction differs from germline and may be a read error. Missing from this donor's record is the CMV serostatus. This specimen belongs to a study of cytomegalovirus exposure and HLA in healthy donors. Researchers ran the PCR with 60 Vbeta and 13 Jbeta primers. The assay was immunoSEQ multiplex PCR, and TCRdb's table has in-frame clones only and misses some. The sample has more than 55,000 clones; 75% to 85% are singletons. This CDR3 has 12 residues. Germline V gene sequence: CDR1 SEHNR, CDR2 FQNEAQ (reference sequence). The receptor was isolated from a human donor in good health. The rearrangement uses TRBV7-9 and TRBJ2-7; D unresolved. The specimen was PBMCs. Here the CDR3 DNA reads TGTTCCAGCAGTTCAGAGGTCCACGAGCAGTACTTC. Amino acids: CSSSSEVHEQYF.